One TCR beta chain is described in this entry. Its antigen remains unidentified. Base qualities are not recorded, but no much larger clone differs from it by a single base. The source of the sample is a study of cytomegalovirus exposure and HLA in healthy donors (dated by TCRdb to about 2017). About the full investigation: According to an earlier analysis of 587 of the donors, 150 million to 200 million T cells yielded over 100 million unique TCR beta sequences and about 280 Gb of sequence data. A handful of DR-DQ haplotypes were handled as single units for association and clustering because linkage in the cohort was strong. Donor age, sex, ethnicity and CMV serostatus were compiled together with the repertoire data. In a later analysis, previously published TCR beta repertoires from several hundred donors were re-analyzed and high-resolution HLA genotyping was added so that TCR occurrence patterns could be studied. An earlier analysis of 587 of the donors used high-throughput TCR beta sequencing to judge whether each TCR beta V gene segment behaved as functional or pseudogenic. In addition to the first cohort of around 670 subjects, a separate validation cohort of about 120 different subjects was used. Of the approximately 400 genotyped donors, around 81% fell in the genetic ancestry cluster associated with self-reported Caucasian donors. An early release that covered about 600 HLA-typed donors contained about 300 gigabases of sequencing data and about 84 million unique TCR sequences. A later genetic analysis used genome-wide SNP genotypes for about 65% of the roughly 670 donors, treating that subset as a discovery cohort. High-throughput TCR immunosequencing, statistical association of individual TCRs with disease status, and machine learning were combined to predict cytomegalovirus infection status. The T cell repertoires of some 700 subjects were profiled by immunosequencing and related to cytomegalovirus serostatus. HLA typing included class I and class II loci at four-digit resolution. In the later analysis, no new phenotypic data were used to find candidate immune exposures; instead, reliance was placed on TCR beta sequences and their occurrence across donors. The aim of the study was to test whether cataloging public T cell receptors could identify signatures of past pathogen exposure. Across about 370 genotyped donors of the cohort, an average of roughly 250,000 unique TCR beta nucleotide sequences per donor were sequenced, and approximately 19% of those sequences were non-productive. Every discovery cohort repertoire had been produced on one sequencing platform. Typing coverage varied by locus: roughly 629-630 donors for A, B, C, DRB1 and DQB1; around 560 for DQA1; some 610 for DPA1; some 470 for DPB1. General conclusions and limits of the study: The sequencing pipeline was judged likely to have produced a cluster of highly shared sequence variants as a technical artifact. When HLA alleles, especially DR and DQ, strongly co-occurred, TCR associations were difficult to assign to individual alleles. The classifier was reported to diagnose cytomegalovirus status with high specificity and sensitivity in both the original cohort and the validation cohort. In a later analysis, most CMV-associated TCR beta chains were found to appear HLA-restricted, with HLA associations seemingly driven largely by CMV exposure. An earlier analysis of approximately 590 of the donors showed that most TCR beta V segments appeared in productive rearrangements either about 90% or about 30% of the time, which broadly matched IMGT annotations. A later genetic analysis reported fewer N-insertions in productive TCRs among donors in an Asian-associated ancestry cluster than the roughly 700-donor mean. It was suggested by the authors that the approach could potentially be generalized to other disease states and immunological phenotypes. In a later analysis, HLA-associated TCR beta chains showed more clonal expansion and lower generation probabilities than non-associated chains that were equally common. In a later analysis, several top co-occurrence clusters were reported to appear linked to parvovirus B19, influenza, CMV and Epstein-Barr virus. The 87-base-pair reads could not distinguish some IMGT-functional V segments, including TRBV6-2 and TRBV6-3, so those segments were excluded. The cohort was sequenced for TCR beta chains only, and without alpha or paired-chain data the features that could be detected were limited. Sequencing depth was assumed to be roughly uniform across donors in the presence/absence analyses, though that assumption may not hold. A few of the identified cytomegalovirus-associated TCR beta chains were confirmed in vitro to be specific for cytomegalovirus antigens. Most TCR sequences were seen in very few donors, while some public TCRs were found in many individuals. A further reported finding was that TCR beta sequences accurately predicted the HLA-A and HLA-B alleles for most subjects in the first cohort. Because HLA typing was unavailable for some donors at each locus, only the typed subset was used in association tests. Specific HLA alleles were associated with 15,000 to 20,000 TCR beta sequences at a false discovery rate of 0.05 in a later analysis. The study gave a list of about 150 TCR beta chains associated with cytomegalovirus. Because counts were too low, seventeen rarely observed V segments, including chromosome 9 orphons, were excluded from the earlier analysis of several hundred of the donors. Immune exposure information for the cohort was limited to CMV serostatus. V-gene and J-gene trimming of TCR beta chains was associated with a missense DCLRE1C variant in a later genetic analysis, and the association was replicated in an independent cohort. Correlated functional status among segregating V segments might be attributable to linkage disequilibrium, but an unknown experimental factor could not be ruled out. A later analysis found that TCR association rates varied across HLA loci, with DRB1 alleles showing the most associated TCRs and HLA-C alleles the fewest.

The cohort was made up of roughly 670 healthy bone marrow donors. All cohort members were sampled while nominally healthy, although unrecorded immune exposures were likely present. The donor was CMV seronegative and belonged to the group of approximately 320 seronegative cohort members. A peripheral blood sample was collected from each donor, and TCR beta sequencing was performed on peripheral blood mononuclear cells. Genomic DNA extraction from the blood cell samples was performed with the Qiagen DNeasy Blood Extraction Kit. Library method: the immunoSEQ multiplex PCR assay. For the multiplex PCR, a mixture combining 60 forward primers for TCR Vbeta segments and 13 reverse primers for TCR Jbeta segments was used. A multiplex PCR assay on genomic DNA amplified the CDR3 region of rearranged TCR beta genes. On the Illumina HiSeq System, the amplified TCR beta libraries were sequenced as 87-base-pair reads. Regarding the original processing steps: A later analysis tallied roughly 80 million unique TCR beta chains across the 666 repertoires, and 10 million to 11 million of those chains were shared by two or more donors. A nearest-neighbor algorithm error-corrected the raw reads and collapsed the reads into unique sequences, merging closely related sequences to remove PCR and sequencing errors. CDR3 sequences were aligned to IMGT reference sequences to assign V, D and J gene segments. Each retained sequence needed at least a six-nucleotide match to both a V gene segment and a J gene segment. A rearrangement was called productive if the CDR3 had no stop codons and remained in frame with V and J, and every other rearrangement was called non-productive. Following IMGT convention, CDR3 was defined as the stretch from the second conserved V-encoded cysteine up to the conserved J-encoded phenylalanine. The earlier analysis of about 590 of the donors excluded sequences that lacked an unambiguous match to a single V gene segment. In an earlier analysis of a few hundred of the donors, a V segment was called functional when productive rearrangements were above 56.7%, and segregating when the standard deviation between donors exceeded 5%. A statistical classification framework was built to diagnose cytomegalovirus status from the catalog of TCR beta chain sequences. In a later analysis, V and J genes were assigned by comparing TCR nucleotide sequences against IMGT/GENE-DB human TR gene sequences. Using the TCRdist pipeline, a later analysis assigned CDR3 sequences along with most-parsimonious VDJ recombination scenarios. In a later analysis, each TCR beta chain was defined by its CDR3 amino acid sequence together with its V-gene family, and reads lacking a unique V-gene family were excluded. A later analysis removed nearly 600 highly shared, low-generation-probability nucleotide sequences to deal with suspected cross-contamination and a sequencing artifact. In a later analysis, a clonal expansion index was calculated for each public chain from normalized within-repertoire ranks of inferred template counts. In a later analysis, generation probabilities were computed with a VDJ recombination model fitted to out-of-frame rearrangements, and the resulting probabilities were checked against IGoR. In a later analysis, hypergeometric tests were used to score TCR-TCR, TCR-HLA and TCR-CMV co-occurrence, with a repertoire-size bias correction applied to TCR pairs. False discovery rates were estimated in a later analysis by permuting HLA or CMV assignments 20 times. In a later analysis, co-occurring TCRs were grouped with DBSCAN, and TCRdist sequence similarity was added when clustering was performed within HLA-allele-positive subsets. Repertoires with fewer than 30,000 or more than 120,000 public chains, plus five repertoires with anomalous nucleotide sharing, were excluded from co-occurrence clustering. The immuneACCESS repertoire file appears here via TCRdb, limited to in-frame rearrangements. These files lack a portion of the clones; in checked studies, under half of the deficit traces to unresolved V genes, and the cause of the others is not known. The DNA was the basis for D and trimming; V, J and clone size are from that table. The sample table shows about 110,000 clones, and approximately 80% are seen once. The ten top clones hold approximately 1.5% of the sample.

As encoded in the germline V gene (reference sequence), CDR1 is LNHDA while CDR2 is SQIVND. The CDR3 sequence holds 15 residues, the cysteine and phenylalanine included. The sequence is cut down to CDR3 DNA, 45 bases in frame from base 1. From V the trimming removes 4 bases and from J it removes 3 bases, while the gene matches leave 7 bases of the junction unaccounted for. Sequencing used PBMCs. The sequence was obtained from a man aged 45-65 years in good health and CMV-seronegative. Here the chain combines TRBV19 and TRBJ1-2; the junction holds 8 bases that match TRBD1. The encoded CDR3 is CASSTRGTGYYGYTF. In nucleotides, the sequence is TGTGCCAGTAGTACACGAGGGACAGGCTACTATGGCTACACCTTC.